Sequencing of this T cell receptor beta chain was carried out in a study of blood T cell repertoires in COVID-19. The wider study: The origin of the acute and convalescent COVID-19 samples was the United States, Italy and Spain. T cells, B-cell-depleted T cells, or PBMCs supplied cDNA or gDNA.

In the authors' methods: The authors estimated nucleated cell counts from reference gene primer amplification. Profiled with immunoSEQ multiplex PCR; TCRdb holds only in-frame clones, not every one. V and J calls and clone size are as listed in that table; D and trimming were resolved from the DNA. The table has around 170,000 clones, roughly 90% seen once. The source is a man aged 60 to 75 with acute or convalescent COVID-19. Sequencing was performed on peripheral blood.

This chain's CDR3 is CASSQRGGGYGYTF. The CDR3 nucleotides are TGTGCCAGCAGCCAGCGGGGGGGAGGATATGGCTACACCTTC. The V gene is TRBV7-8, the J gene TRBJ1-2; the D gene is possibly TRBD1 (5 bases). The CDR3 is 14 residues long. Trimming removed 5 bases from V and 5 bases from J, with 15 bases in between. CDR1 is SGHVS, CDR2 FQNEAQ, per germline.